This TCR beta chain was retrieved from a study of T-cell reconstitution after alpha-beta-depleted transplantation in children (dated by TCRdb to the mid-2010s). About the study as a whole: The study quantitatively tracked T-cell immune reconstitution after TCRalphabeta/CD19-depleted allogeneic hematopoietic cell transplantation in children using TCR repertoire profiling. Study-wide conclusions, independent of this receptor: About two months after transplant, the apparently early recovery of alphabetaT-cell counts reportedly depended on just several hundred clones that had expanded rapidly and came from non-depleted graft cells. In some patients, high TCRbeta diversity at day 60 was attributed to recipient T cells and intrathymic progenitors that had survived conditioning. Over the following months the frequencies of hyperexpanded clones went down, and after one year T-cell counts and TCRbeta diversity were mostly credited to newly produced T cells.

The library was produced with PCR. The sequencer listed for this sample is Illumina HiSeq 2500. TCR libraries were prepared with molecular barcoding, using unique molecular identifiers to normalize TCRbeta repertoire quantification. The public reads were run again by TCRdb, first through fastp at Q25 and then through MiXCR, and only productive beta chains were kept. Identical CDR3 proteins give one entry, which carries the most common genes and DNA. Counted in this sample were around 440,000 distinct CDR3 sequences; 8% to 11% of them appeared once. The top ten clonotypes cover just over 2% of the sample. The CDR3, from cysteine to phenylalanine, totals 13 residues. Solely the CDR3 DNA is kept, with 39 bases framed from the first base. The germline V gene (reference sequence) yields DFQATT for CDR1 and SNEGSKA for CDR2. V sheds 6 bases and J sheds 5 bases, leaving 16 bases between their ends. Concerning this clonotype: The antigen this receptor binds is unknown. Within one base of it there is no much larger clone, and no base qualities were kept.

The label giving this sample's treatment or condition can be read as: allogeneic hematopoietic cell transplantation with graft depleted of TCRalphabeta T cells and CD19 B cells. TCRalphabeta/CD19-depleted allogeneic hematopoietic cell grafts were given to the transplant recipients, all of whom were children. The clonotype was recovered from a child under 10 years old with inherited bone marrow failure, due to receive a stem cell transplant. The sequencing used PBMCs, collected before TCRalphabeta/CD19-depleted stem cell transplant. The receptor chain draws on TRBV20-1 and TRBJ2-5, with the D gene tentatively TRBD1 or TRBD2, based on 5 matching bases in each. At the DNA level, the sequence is TGCAGTGCCCCATCGGGGACCCAGGAGACCCAGTACTTC. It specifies CSAPSGTQETQYF.